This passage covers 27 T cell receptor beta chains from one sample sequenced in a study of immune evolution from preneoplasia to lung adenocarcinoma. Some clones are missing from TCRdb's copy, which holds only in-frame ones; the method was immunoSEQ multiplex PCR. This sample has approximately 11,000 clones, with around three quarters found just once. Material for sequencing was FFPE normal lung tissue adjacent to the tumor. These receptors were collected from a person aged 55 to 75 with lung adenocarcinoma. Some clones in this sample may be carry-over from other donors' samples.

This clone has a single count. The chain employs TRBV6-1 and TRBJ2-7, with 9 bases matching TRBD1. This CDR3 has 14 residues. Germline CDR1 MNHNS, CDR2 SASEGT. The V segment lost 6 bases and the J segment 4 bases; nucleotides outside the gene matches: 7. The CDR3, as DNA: TGTGCCAGCAGAGGCTTGGACAGGGGATACGAGCAGTACTTC. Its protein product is CASRGLDRGYEQYF.

The chain's CDR3 is CAISEGGVAAEQYF. The CDR3 DNA reads TGTGCCATCAGTGAAGGGGGGGTCGCAGCCGAGCAGTACTTC. The V gene is TRBV10-3, the J gene TRBJ2-7; D is perhaps TRBD2 (7 bases). This CDR3 is 14 amino acids long. Trimming removed 3 bases at V and 6 bases at J, with 15 bases between. CDR1 and CDR2 (germline): ENHRY, SYGVKD.

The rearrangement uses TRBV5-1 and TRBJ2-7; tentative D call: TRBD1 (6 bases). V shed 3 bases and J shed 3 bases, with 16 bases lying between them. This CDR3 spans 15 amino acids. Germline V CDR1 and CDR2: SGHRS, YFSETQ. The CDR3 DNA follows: TGCGCCAGCAGCTGGACCCAGGGGCCAGACTACGAGCAGTACTTC. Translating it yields CASSWTQGPDYEQYF.

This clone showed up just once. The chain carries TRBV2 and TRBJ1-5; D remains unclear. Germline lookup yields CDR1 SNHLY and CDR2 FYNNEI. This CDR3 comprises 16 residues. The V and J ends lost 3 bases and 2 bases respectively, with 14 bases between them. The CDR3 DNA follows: TGTGCCAGCAGTGACAGCCTTGGCGCAGGCAATCAGCCCCAGCATTTT. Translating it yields CASSDSLGAGNQPQHF.

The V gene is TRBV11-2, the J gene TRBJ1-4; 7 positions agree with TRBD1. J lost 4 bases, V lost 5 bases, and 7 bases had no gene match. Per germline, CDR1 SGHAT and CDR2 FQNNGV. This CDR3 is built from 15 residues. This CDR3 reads CASSHGDRDNEKLFF. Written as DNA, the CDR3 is TGTGCCAGCAGCCACGGAGACAGGGATAATGAAAAACTGTTTTTT. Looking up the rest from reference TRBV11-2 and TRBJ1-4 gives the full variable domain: EAGVAQSPRYKIIEKRQSVAFWCNPISGHATLYWYQQILGQGPKLLIQFQNNGVVDDSQLPKDRFSAERLKGVDSTLKIQPAKLEDSAVYLCASSHGDRDNEKLFFGSGTQLSVL.

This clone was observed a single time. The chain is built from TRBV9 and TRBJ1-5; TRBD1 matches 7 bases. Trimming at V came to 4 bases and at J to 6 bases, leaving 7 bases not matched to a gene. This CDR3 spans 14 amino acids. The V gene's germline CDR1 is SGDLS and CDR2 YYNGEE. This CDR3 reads CASSPDRDRQPQHF. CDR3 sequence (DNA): TGTGCCAGCAGCCCCGACAGGGATCGTCAGCCCCAGCATTTT. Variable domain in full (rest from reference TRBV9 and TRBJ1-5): DSGVTQTPKHLITATGQRVTLRCSPRSGDLSVYWYQQSLDQGLQFLIQYYNGEERAKGNILERFSAQQFPDLHSELNLSSLELGDSALYFCASSPDRDRQPQHFGDGTRLSIL.

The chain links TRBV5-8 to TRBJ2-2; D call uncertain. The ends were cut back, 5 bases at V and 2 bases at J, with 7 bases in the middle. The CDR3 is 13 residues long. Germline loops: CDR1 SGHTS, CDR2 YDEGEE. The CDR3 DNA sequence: TGTGCCAGCAGGCCTACTAACACCGGGGAGCTGTTTTTT. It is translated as CASRPTNTGELFF. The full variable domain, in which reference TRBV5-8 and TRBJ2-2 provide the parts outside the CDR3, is EAGVTQSPTHLIKTRGQQATLRCSPISGHTSVYWYQQALGLGLQFLLWYDEGEERNRGNFPPRFSGRQFPNYSSELNVNALELEDSALYLCASRPTNTGELFFGEGSRLTVL.

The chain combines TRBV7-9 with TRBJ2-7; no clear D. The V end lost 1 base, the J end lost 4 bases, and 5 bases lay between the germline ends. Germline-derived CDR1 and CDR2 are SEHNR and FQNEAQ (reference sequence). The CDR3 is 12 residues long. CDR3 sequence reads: CASSLVGYEQYF. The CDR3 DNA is TGTGCCAGCAGCTTAGTGGGTTACGAGCAGTACTTC.

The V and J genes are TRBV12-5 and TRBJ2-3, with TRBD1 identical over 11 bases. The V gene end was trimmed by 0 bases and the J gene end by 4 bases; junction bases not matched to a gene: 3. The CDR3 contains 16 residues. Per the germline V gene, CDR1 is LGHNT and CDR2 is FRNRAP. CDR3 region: CASGLVRTGGADTQYF. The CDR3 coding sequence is TGTGCTAGTGGTTTGGTACGGACAGGGGGCGCAGATACGCAGTATTTT. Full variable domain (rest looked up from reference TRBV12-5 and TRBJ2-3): DARVTQTPRHKVTEMGQEVTMRCQPILGHNTVFWYRQTMMQGLELLAYFRNRAPLDDSGMPKDRFSAEMPDATLATLKIQPSEPRDSAVYFCASGLVRTGGADTQYFGPGTRLTVL.

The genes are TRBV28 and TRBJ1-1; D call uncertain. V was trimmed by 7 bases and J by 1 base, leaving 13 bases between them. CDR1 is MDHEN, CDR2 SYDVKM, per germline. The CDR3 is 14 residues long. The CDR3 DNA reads TGTGCCAGCACCCCTTCCAGCTCGAACACTGAAGCTTTCTTT. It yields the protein CASTPSSSNTEAFF.

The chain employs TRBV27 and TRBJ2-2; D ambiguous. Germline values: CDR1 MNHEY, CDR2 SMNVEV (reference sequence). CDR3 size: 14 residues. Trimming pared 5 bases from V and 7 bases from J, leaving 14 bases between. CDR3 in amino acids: CASSLDGSYGELFF. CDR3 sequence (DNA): TGTGCCAGCAGTCTCGACGGTAGTTACGGGGAGCTGTTTTTT.

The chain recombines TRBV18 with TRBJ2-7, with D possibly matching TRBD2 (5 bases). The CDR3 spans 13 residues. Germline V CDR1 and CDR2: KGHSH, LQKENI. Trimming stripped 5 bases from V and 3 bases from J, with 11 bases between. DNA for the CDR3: TGTGCCAGCTCAGCGGGCGCGATCTACGAGCAGTACTTC. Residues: CASSAGAIYEQYF.

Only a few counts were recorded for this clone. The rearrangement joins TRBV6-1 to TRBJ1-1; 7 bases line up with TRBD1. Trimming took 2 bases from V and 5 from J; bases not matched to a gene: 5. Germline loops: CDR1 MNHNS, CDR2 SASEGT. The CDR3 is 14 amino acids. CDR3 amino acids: CASSETGEYTEAFF. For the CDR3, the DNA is TGTGCCAGCAGTGAAACAGGGGAGTATACTGAAGCTTTCTTT.

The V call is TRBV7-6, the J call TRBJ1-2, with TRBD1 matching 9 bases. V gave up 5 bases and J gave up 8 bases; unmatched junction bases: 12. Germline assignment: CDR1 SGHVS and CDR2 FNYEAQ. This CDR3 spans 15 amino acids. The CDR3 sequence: CASSVGTGGREGYTF. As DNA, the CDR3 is TGTGCCAGCAGCGTAGGTACAGGGGGCCGTGAAGGCTACACCTTC.

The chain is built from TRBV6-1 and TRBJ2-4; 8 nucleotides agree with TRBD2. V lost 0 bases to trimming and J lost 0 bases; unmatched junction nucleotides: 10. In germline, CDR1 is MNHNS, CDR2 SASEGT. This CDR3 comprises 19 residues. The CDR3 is CASSEAPGGGDRAKNIQYF. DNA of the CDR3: TGTGCCAGCAGTGAAGCTCCGGGAGGGGGGGATAGAGCCAAAAACATTCAGTACTTC.

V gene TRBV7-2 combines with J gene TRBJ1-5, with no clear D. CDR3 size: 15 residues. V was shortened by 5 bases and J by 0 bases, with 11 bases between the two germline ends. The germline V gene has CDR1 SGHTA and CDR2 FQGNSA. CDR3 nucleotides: TGTGCCAGCAGCCAGGACGGTTATAGCAATCAGCCCCAGCATTTT. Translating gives CASSQDGYSNQPQHF.

The CDR3 sequence is CASSPRTSTADTQYF. The CDR3 DNA reads TGTGCCAGCAGCCCTCGGACTAGCACGGCAGATACGCAGTATTTT. The V gene is TRBV13, the J gene TRBJ2-3, with 8 nucleotides matching TRBD2. The germline CDR1 and CDR2 sequences are PRHDT and FYEKMQ (reference sequence). The CDR3 is made up of 15 amino acids. V gave up 5 bases and J gave up 4 bases; unmatched junction bases: 8.

CDR3 sequence (DNA): TGTGCCAGCAGCCAAGGTTCCCTAGCCAAAAACATTCAGTACTTC. Translated: CASSQGSLAKNIQYF. The chain couples TRBV5-4 to TRBJ2-4; D not resolved. The germline V gene encodes CDR1 SGHNT and CDR2 YYREEE (reference sequence). The CDR3 runs to 15 residues. The V gene lost 4 bases and the J gene lost 0 bases, with 11 bases spanning the gap. Full variable domain (rest looked up from reference TRBV5-4 and TRBJ2-4): ETGVTQSPTHLIKTRGQQVTLRCSSQSGHNTVSWYQQALGQGPQFIFQYYREEENGRGNFPPRFSGLQFPNYSSELNVNALELDDSALYLCASSQGSLAKNIQYFGAGTRLSVL.

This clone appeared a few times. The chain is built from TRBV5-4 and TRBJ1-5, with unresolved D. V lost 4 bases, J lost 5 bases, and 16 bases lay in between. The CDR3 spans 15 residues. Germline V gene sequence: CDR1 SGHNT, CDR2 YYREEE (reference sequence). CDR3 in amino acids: CASSRTAGMDQPQHF. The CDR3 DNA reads TGTGCCAGCAGCCGGACCGCCGGCATGGATCAGCCCCAGCATTTT.

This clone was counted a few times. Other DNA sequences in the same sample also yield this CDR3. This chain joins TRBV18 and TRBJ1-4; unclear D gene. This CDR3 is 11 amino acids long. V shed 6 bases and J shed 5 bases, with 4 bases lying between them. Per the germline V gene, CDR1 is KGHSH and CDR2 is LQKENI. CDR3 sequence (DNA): TGTGCCAGCTCTCCAAATGAAAAACTGTTTTTT. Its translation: CASSPNEKLFF.

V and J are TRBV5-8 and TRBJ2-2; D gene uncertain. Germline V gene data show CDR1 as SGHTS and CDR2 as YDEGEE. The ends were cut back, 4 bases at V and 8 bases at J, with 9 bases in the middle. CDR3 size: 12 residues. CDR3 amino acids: CASSSFRGELFF. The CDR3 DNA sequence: TGTGCCAGCAGCAGTTTTCGTGGGGAGCTGTTTTTT.

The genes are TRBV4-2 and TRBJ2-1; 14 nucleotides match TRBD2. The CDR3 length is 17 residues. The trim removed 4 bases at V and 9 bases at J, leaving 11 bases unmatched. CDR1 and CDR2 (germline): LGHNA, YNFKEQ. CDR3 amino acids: CASSPEAGTSGRREQFF. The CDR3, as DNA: TGTGCCAGCAGCCCGGAAGCTGGGACTAGCGGGAGACGTGAGCAGTTCTTC.

The CDR3 nucleotides are TGTGCCAGCCCCAGAAAGGGGGGCTTCCACGAGCAGTACTTC. The encoded protein is CASPRKGGFHEQYF. The chain is built from TRBV7-2 and TRBJ2-7; possibly TRBD1 or TRBD2 for D (6 bases each). Trimming cost V 8 bases and J 5 bases, with 19 bases left between them. The germline V gene has CDR1 SGHTA and CDR2 FQGNSA. The length of the CDR3 is 14 residues.

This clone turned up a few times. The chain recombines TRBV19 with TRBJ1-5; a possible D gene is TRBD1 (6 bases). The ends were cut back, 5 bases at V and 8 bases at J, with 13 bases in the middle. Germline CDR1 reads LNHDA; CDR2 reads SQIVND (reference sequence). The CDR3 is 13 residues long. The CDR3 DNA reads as TGTGCCAGTAGTCGGACAGCCTCCGAGCCCCAGCATTTT. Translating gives CASSRTASEPQHF.

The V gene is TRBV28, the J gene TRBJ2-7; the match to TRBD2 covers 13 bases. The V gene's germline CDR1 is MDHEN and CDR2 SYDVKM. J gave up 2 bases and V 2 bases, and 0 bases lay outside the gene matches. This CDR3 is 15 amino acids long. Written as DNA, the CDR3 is TGTGCCAGCAGTTTAGGGACTAGCGGGACCTACGAGCAGTACTTC. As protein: CASSLGTSGTYEQYF. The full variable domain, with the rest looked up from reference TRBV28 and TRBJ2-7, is DVKVTQSSRYLVKRTGEKVFLECVQDMDHENMFWYRQDPGLGLRLIYFSYDVKMKEKGDIPEGYSVSREKKERFSLILESASTNQTSMYLCASSLGTSGTYEQYFGPGTRLTVT.

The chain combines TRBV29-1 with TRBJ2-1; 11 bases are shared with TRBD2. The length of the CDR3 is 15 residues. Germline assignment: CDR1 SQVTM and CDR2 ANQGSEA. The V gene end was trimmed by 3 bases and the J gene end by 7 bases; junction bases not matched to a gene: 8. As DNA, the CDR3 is TGCAGCGTTGAGGGACGGGCTAGCGGGAGGAATGAGCAGTTCTTC. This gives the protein CSVEGRASGRNEQFF.

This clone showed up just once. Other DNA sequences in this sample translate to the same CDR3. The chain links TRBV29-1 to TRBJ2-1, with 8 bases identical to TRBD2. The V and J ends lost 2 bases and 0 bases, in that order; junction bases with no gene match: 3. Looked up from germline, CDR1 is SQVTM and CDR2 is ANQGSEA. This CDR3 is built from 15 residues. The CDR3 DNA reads TGCAGCGTTGAACTGAGCGGGAGCTCCTACAATGAGCAGTTCTTC. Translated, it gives CSVELSGSSYNEQFF.